This T cell receptor (beta chain) was sequenced in a study of regulatory T cells in long-lasting Graves disease. The time point is: newly diagnosed GD, antithyroid drugs for less than 3 months. From PBMCs, RNA was extracted and then used to make the TCR library. This clonotype came up many times. CDR3 regions were amplified by Arm-PCR using iRepertoire HTBI primers to build TCR beta libraries. MiXCR was run by TCRdb on the multiplex PCR reads, yielding one entry per CDR3 protein. The sample holds 370,000 or so distinct CDR3 sequences, 15% to 20% seen once. The sample also formed part of further work on T cells in Graves' hyperthyroidism and ophthalmopathy. That source notes: The HTBI primer set served for first-round RT-PCR of the TCR CDR3.

The receptor was derived from a woman younger than 30 with Graves disease. Sequences were derived from peripheral blood mononuclear cells (PBMCs), sampled at new diagnosis, from a patient treated with antithyroid drugs.

This CDR3 is CASSRGQSEAFF. The CDR3 nucleotides are TGTGCCAGCAGTCGAGGACAGTCTGAAGCTTTCTTT. V gene TRBV3-1 combines with J gene TRBJ1-1; TRBD1 might be the D (6 bases). The germline CDR1 and CDR2 sequences are LGHDT and YNNKEL (reference sequence). CDR3 length: 12 amino acids. The V and J ends lost 6 bases and 6 bases respectively, with 11 bases between them.